This TCR beta chain was found in a study of blood T cell repertoires in COVID-19. The overall study: Samples of COVID-19 (acute and convalescent) were obtained from the United States, Italy and Spain. Sources were T cells, B-cell-depleted T cells, or PBMCs; the material itself was cDNA or gDNA.

V was pared by 5 bases and J by 0 bases, with 8 bases of the junction left unmatched. Germline V gene data show CDR1 as SEHNR and CDR2 as FQNEAQ (reference sequence). The CDR3 has 19 residues. Authors' data handling: From reference gene primer amplification, estimates of nucleated cell counts were derived. Profiling relied on immunoSEQ multiplex PCR, and the TCRdb table lists in-frame clones only, not all of them. V and J calls and clone size are those listed in that table; D and trimming were worked out from the DNA. The data contain fewer than 95,000 clones, 80% to 95% of them singletons. Sequencing was performed on peripheral blood. This sequence joins TRBV7-9 and TRBJ2-4, with 15 positions matching TRBD2. This TCR derives from a woman older than 75 with acute or convalescent COVID-19. CDR3 amino acids: CASSQGLAGGPVAKNIQYF. The CDR3 DNA reads TGTGCCAGCAGCCAGGGACTAGCGGGGGGACCCGTAGCCAAAAACATTCAGTACTTC.